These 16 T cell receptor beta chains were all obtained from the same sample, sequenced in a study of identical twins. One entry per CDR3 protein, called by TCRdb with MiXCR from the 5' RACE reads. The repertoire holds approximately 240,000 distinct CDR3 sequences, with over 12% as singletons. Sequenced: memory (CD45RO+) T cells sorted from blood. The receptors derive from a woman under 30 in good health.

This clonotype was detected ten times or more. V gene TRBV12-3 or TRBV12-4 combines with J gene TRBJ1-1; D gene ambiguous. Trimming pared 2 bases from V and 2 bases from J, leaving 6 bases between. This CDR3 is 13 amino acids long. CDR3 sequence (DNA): TGTGCCAGCAGTTTAATCCTAAACACTGAAGCTTTCTTT. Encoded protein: CASSLILNTEAFF.

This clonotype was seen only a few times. As DNA, the CDR3 is TGCAGTGCTTTACCGGGACTCGACGAGCAGTACTTC. Translation: CSALPGLDEQYF. This sequence joins TRBV20-1 and TRBJ2-7; tentative D call: TRBD2 (6 bases). The V gene lost 5 bases and the J gene lost 5 bases, with 13 bases spanning the gap. The germline V gene encodes CDR1 DFQATT and CDR2 SNEGSKA (reference sequence). The CDR3 is 12 amino acids.

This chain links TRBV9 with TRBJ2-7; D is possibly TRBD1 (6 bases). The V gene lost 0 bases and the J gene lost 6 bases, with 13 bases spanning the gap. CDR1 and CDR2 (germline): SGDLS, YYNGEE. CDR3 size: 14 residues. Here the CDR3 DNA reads TGTGCCAGCAGCGTAGAGGGACACGGTGGCGAGCAGTACTTC. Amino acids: CASSVEGHGGEQYF.

CDR3 in amino acids: CSASSLLAGVYNEQFF. The CDR3 DNA follows: TGCAGTGCTAGCTCCTTACTAGCGGGAGTTTACAATGAGCAGTTCTTC. The rearrangement joins TRBV20-1 to TRBJ2-1; 11 nucleotides agree with TRBD2. In germline, CDR1 is DFQATT, CDR2 SNEGSKA (reference sequence). V lost 3 bases, J lost 4 bases, and 8 bases stayed unmatched. There are 16 residues in the CDR3.

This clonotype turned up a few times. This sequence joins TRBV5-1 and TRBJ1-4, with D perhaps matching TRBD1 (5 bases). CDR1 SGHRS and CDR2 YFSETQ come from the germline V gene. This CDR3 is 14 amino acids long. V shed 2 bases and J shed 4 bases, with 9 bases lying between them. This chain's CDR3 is CASSLGANNEKLFF. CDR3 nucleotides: TGCGCCAGCAGCTTAGGGGCTAATAATGAAAAACTGTTTTTT.

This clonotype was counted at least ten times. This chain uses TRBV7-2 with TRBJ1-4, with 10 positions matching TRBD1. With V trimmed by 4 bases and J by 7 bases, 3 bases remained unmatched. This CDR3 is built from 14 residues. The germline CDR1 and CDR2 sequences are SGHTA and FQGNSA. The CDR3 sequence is CASSSRTGGEKLFF. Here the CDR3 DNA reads TGTGCCAGCAGCTCGAGGACAGGGGGTGAAAAACTGTTTTTT.

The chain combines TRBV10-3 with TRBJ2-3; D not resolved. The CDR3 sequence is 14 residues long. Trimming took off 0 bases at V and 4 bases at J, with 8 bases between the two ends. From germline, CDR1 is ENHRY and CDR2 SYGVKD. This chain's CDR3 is CAISESKVADTQYF. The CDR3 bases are TGTGCCATCAGTGAGTCAAAGGTCGCAGATACGCAGTATTTT.

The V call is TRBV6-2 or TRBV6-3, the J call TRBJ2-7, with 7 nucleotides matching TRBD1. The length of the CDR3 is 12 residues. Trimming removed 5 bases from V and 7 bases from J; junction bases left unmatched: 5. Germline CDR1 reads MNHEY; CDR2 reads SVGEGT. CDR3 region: CASSPRQGEQYF. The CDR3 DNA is TGTGCCAGCAGTCCAAGACAGGGAGAGCAGTACTTC.

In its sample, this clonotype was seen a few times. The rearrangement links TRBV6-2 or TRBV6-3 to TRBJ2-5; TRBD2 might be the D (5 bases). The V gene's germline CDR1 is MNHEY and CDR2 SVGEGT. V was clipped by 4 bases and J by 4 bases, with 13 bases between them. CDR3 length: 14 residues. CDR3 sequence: CASSFGNGGETQYF. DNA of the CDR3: TGTGCCAGCAGTTTCGGGAACGGAGGAGAGACCCAGTACTTC.

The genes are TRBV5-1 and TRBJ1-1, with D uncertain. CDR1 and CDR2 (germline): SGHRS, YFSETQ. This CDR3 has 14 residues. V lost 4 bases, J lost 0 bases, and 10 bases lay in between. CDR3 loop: CASSVDGLNTEAFF. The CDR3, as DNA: TGCGCCAGCAGCGTCGACGGCTTGAACACTGAAGCTTTCTTT.

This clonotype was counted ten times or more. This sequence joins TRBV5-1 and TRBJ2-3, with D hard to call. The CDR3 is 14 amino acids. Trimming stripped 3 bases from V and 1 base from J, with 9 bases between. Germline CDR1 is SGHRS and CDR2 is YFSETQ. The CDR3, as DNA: TGCGCCAGCAGCTCCCAGGCCGGCACAGATACGCAGTATTTT. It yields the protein CASSSQAGTDTQYF.

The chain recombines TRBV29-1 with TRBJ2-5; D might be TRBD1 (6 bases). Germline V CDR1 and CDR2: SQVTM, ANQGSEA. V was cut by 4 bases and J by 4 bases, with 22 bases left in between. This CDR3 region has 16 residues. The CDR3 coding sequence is TGCAGCGTTGGGGGGCGTTTGTCAGGGGAGCGAGAGACCCAGTACTTC. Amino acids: CSVGGRLSGERETQYF.

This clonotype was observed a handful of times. Here the CDR3 reads CASSLLRDREETQYF. CDR3 DNA: TGTGCCAGCAGTCTTCTCCGGGACAGGGAGGAGACCCAGTACTTC. V is TRBV27 and J is TRBJ2-5, with 9 bases lining up with TRBD1. The CDR3 has 15 amino acids. J lost 5 bases, V lost 5 bases, and 9 bases had no gene match. From germline, CDR1 is MNHEY and CDR2 SMNVEV (reference sequence).

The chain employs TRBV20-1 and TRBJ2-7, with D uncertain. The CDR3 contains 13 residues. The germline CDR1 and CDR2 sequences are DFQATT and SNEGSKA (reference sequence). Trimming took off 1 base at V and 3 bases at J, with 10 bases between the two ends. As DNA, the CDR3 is TGCAGTGCTAGAGTGGGGAAGGACTACGAGCAGTACTTC. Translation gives CSARVGKDYEQYF.

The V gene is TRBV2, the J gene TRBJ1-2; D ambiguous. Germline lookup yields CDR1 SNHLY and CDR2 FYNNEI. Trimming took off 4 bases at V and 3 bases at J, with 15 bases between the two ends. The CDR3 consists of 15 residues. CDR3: CASSVRSQNHYGYTF. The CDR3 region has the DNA TGTGCCAGCAGTGTTAGGAGTCAGAATCACTATGGCTACACCTTC.

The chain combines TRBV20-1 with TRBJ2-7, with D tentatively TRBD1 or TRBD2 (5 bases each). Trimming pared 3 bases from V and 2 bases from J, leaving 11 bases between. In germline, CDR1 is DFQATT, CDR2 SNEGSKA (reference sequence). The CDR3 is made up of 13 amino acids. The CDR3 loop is CSASSGRPYEQYF. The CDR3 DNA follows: TGCAGTGCTAGCTCGGGACGCCCCTACGAGCAGTACTTC.